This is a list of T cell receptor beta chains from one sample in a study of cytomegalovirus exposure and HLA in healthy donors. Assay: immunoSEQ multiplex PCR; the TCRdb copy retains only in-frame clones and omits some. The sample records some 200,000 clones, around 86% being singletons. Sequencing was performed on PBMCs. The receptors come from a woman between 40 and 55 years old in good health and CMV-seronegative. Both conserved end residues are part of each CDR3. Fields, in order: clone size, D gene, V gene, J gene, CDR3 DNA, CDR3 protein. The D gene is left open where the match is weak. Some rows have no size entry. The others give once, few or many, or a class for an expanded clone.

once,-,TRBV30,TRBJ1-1,TGTGCCTGGCGTGGGGCTCAGGTTAAAGCTTTCTTT,CAWRGAQVKAFF
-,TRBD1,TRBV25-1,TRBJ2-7,TGTGCCAGCAGTAAGGACAGGGGGGGGCGCGAGCAGTACTTC,CASSKDRGGREQYF
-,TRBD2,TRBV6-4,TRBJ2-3,TGTGCCAGCAGTGTTGGACTAGCGGGTAGCACAGATACGCAGTATTTT,CASSVGLAGSTDTQYF
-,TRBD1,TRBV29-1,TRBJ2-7,TGCAGCGCCGGGACAGGTAACGAGCAGTACTTC,CSAGTGNEQYF
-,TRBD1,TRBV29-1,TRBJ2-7,TGCAGCGGGGGGACAGGGCTTTCCGAGCAGTACTTC,CSGGTGLSEQYF
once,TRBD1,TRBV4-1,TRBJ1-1,TGCGCCAGCAGCCAAGTTGGGGACAGGGGTTCTGAAGCTTTCTTT,CASSQVGDRGSEAFF
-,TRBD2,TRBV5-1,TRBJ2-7,TGCGCCAGCAGCCCAGTAGCGGGAGTGCGAGGCGAGCAGTACTTC,CASSPVAGVRGEQYF
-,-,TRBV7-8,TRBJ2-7,TGTGCCAGCAGCCAACAGGCGAGAGTAACCGAGCAGTACTTC,CASSQQARVTEQYF
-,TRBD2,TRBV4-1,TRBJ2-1,TGCGCCAGCAGCCTAAGTAGCGGGAGCGGTTTATACAATGAGCAGTTCTTC,CASSLSSGSGLYNEQFF
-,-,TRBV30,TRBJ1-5,TGTGCCTGGAGTGTCAGTGAGGATCAGCCCCAGCATTTT,CAWSVSEDQPQHF
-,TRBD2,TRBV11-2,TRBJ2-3,TGTGCCAGCAGCCCGGGGACTAGTGAGACAGATACGCAGTATTTT,CASSPGTSETDTQYF